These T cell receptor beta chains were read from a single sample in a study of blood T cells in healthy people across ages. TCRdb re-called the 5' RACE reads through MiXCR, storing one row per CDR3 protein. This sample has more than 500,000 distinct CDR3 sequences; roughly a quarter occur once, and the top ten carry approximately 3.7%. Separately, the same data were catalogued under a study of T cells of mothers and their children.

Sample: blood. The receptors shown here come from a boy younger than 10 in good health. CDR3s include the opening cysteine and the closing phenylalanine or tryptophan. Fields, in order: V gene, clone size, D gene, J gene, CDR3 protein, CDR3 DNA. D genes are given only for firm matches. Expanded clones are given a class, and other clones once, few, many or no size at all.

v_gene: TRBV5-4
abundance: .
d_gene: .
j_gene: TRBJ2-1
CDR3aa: CASSLEPTFEQFF
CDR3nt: TGTGCCAGCAGCTTGGAGCCGACCTTCGAGCAGTTCTTC

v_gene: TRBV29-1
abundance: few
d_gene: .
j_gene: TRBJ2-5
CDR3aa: CSVAGDGQETQYF
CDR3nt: TGCAGCGTTGCCGGGGACGGTCAAGAGACCCAGTACTTC

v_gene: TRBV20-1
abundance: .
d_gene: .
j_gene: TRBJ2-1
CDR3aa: CSDGSSSYNEQFF
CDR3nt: TGCAGTGATGGAAGCTCTTCCTACAATGAGCAGTTCTTC

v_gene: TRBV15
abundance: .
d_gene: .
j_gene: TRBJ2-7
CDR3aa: CATSSGGLRPYEQYF
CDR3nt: TGTGCCACCAGCAGCGGGGGACTCCGGCCCTACGAGCAGTACTTC

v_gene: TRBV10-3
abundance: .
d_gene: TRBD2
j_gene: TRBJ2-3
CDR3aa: CAISGTSGRGSTDTQYF
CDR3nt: TGTGCCATCAGTGGGACTAGCGGGAGGGGAAGCACAGATACGCAGTATTTT

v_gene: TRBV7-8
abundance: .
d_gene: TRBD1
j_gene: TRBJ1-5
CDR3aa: CASSSGSTGGTQPQHF
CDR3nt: TGTGCCAGCAGCTCAGGATCTACAGGGGGAACTCAGCCCCAGCATTTT

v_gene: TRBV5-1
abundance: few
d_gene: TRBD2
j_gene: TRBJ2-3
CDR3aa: CASNVRGGPDTQYF
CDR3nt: TGCGCCAGCAACGTCCGGGGGGGCCCAGATACGCAGTATTTT

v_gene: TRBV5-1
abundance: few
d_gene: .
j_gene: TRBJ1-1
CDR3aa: CASSFGGGQDTEAFF
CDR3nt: TGCGCCAGCAGCTTCGGGGGGGGGCAGGACACTGAAGCTTTCTTT

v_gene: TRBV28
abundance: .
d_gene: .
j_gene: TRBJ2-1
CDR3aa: CASRFGSYNEQFF
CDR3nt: TGTGCCAGCAGATTTGGATCCTACAATGAGCAGTTCTTC

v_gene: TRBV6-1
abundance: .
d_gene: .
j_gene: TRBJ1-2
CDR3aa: CASSERRVNGYTF
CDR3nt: TGTGCCAGCAGTGAACGCAGGGTGAATGGCTACACCTTC

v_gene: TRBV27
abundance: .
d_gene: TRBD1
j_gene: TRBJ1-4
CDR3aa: CASSSGQGWGEKLFF
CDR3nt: TGTGCCAGCAGTTCGGGACAGGGTTGGGGAGAAAAACTGTTTTTT

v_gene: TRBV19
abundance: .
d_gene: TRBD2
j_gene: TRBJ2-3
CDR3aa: CASSIGTSGSTDTQYF
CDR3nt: TGTGCCAGTAGTATCGGGACTAGCGGGAGTACAGATACGCAGTATTTT

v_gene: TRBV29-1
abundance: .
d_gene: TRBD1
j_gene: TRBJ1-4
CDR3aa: CSVEDRVTDRIPTLIF
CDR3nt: TGCAGCGTTGAAGATCGGGTCACGGACAGGATACCCACTCTGATTTTT

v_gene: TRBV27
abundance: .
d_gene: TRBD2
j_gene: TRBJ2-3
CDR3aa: CASSLSAGVGTDTQYF
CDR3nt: TGTGCCAGCAGTTTATCCGCGGGAGTGGGCACAGATACGCAGTATTTT

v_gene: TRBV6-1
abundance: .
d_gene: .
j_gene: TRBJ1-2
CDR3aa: CASSEAGQGPRGYTF
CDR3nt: TGTGCCAGCAGTGAAGCCGGTCAGGGTCCTCGTGGCTACACCTTC

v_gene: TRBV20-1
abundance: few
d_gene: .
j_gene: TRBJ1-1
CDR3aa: CSAKTGENTEAFF
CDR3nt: TGCAGTGCCAAGACAGGAGAGAACACTGAAGCTTTCTTT

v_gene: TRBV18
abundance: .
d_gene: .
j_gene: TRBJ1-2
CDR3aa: CASSPMRDYGYTF
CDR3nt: TGTGCCAGCTCACCAATGCGGGACTATGGCTACACCTTC

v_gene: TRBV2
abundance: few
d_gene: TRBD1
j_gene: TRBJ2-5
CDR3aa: CASSEREGAETQYF
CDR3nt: TGTGCCAGCAGTGAGCGCGAGGGGGCAGAGACCCAGTACTTC

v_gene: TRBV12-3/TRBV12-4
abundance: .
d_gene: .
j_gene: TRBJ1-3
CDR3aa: CASGLTRGVVSGNTIYF
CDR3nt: TGTGCCAGCGGTTTAACCCGCGGGGTGGTATCTGGAAACACCATATATTTT

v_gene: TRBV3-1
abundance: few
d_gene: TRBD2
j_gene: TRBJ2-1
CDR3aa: CASSHLAGEGSGRADEQFF
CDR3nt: TGTGCCAGCAGCCACCTAGCAGGGGAGGGTAGCGGGAGGGCCGATGAGCAGTTCTTC

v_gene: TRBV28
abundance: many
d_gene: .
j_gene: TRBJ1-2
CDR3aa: CASSLDGNYGYTF
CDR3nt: TGTGCCAGCAGCTTGGACGGAAACTATGGCTACACCTTC

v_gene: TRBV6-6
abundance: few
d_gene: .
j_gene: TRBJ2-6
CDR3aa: CASSLPMLSGANVLTF
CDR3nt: TGTGCCAGCAGTTTACCAATGTTATCTGGGGCCAACGTCCTGACTTTC

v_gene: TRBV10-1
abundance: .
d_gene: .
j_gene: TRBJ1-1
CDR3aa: CASSEQTWTEAFF
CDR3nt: TGCGCCAGCAGTGAGCAAACGTGGACTGAAGCTTTCTTT

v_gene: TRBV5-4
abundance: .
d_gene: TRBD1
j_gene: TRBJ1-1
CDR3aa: CAGSTGQAEAFF
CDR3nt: TGTGCCGGCAGCACCGGACAGGCTGAAGCTTTCTTT

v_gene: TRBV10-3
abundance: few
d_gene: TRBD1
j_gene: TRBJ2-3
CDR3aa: CAIGTGVDTQYF
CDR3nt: TGTGCCATCGGGACAGGGGTAGATACGCAGTATTTT

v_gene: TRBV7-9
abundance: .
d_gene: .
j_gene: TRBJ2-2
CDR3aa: CASSLYGTSTGELFF
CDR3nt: TGCGCCAGCAGCTTATATGGGACAAGCACCGGGGAGCTGTTTTTT

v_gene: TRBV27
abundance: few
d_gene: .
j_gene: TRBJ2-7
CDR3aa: CASSGRDSLYEQYF
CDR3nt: TGTGCCAGCAGTGGACGGGACTCCCTTTACGAGCAGTACTTC

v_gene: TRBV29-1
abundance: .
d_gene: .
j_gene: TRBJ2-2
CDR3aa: CSVEDGTDTGELFF
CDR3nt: TGCAGCGTTGAAGATGGGACGGACACCGGGGAGCTGTTTTTT

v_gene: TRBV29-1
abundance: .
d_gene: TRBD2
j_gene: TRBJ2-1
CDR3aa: CSVSRLLAGEQFF
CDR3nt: TGCAGCGTTTCTAGACTTTTAGCGGGGGAGCAGTTCTTC

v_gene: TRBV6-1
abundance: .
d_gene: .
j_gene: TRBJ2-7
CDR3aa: CASSQLGGGGPNSYEQYF
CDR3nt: TGTGCCAGCAGTCAGCTAGGGGGAGGGGGACCCAACTCCTACGAGCAGTACTTC

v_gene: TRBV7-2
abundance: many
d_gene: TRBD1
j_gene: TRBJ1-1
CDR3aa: CASSLGDRTTEAFF
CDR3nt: TGTGCCAGCAGCTTGGGGGACAGAACTACTGAAGCTTTCTTT

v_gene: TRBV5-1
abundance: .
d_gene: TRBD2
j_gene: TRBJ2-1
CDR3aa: CASSFPSGGAAGHEQFF
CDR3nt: TGCGCCAGCAGCTTCCCCAGCGGGGGGGCCGCAGGGCATGAGCAGTTCTTC

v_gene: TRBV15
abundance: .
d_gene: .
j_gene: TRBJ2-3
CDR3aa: CATSRDKGGTDTQYF
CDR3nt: TGTGCCACCAGCAGAGATAAGGGGGGCACAGATACGCAGTATTTT

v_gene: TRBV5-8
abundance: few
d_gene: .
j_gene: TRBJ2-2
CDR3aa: CASSLEPENTGELFF
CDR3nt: TGTGCCAGCAGCTTGGAACCAGAGAACACCGGGGAGCTGTTTTTT

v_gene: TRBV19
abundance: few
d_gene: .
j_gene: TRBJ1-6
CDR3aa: CASSKGSGSNSPLHF
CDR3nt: TGTGCCAGTAGTAAAGGCTCGGGGTCAAATTCACCCCTCCACTTT

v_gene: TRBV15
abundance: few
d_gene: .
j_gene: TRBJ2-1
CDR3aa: CATSREGAAAEQFF
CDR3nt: TGTGCCACCAGCAGAGAAGGTGCGGCAGCTGAGCAGTTCTTC

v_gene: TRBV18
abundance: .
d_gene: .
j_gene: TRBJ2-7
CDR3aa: CASSPERAGFWEQYF
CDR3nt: TGTGCCAGCTCACCAGAACGGGCGGGCTTCTGGGAGCAGTACTTC

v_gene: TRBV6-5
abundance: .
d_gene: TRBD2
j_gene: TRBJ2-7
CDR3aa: CASSYGAGGNEQYF
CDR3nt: TGTGCCAGCAGTTACGGAGCGGGAGGGAACGAGCAGTACTTC